Shown below are 20 T cell receptor beta chains from a single sample sequenced in a study of blood T cell repertoires in COVID-19 (dated by TCRdb to 2018 to 2021). Library preparation employed the immunoSEQ multiplex PCR assay. Not all clones reach the TCRdb copy of this immuneACCESS table, which keeps in-frame sequences only. Checked studies attribute under half of the gap to unresolved V genes and leave the rest unexplained. This sample is represented by nearly 250,000 clones; about 80% of them were singletons. Of the sample, around 1.8% is held by the ten largest clones. Sequenced sample: peripheral blood. The receptors come from a woman aged 80 or over with acute or convalescent COVID-19.

The chain combines TRBV18 with TRBJ1-1, with TRBD1 matching over 8 bases. The germline V gene has CDR1 KGHSH and CDR2 LQKENI. The CDR3 is made up of 13 amino acids. Trimming cost V 6 bases and J 1 base; bases outside gene matches: 1. The CDR3 DNA follows: TGTGCCAGCTCCGACAGGGGGAACACTGAAGCTTTCTTT. This translates into CASSDRGNTEAFF.

This clone was counted a single time. The chain joins TRBV7-8 to TRBJ2-1, with TRBD2 identical over 13 bases. The germline CDR1 and CDR2 sequences are SGHVS and FQNEAQ. This CDR3 has 17 residues. V dropped 4 bases and J dropped 4; count of bases not matched to a gene: 7. The CDR3 sequence: CASSSRTSGGSYNEQFF. In DNA form, the CDR3 reads TGTGCCAGCAGCTCTAGGACTAGCGGGGGAAGTTACAATGAGCAGTTCTTC.

The chain has TRBV2 and TRBJ1-1; D is possibly TRBD1 (5 bases). V lost 4 bases, J lost 6 bases, and 9 bases lay in between. Looked up from germline, CDR1 is SNHLY and CDR2 is FYNNEI. CDR3 length: 12 residues. The CDR3 region is CASSGQSPEAFF. The DNA of the CDR3 is TGTGCCAGCAGTGGACAGAGCCCTGAAGCTTTCTTT.

The rearrangement joins TRBV18 to TRBJ2-1; a possible D gene is TRBD2 (7 bases). Trimming shortened V by 2 bases and J by 5 bases, and 13 bases separated the two germline ends. The germline gives CDR1 KGHSH, CDR2 LQKENI. The CDR3 covers 15 residues. The CDR3 loop reads CASSPGGALNNEQFF. CDR3 sequence (DNA): TGTGCCAGCTCACCAGGGGGGGCCCTCAACAATGAGCAGTTCTTC. The full variable domain, in which reference TRBV18 and TRBJ2-1 provide the parts outside the CDR3, is NAGVMQNPRHLVRRRGQEARLRCSPMKGHSHVYWYRQLPEEGLKFMVYLQKENIIDESGMPKERFSAEFPKEGPSILRIQQVVRGDSAAYFCASSPGGALNNEQFFGPGTRLTVL.

The genes are TRBV5-1 and TRBJ1-1, with 9 bases lining up with TRBD1. CDR1 SGHRS and CDR2 YFSETQ come from the germline V gene. The CDR3 length is 14 residues. Trimming removed 7 bases from V and 0 bases from J; junction bases left unmatched: 4. CDR3 loop: CASGTGNLNTEAFF. Written as DNA, the CDR3 is TGCGCCAGCGGGACAGGGAACTTGAACACTGAAGCTTTCTTT.

J is TRBJ1-1 and V is TRBV2; D possibly corresponds to TRBD1 (5 bases). CDR3 size: 14 residues. CDR1 SNHLY and CDR2 FYNNEI come from the germline V gene. The ends were cut back, 7 bases at V and 5 bases at J, with 17 bases in the middle. CDR3 bases: TGTGCCAGCACCGGCGGGGACGTGAGAACTGAAGCTTTCTTT. Amino acids: CASTGGDVRTEAFF.

This clone turned up a few times. The chain has TRBV28 and TRBJ1-2, with a weak D call TRBD1 (6 bases). The CDR3 is made up of 15 amino acids. Per the germline V gene, CDR1 is MDHEN and CDR2 is SYDVKM. The V gene lost 5 bases and the J gene lost 2 bases, with 15 bases spanning the gap. The CDR3 protein is CASSILLTGNYGYTF. Here the CDR3 DNA reads TGTGCCAGCAGTATACTGTTAACAGGGAACTATGGCTACACCTTC.

The chain couples TRBV7-2 to TRBJ1-6; D is unresolved. V was shortened by 6 bases and J by 7 bases, with 7 bases between the two germline ends. The CDR3 runs 12 residues. The V gene's germline CDR1 is SGHTA and CDR2 FQGNSA. CDR3 in amino acids: CASSFSNSPLHF. DNA for the CDR3: TGTGCCAGCAGTTTCTCGAATTCACCCCTCCACTTT.

V and J are TRBV24-1 and TRBJ1-3, with D perhaps TRBD1 (5 bases). Germline-derived CDR1 and CDR2 are KGHDR and SFDVKD. V was clipped by 4 bases and J by 4 bases, with 7 bases between them. The CDR3 loop spans 13 amino acids. For the CDR3, the DNA is TGTGCCACCAGTGAAGCAGGGGGAAACACCATATATTTT. This gives the protein CATSEAGGNTIYF.

The rearrangement links TRBV6-5 to TRBJ1-4; D not certain. V gave up 6 bases and J gave up 3 bases, with 14 bases separating them. CDR1 MNHEY and CDR2 SVGAGI come from the germline V gene. The CDR3 sequence is 15 residues long. CDR3 coding DNA: TGTGCCAGCAGCGCCCTGAGGGCGGCTAATGAAAAACTGTTTTTT. Its translation is CASSALRAANEKLFF.

V and J are TRBV27 and TRBJ1-5; no clear D. Trimming took 3 bases from V and 1 from J, leaving 10 bases between them. The CDR3 has 15 amino acids. CDR1 is MNHEY and CDR2 is SMNVEV in the germline V gene (reference sequence). Here the CDR3 reads CASSFSRLSNQPQHF. DNA for the CDR3: TGTGCCAGCAGTTTCTCCAGGCTAAGCAATCAGCCCCAGCATTTT.

Turning to this clone: The sample has other DNA sequences that encode this CDR3 too. The V gene is TRBV7-2, the J gene TRBJ2-5; 12 positions agree with TRBD2. The germline V gene encodes CDR1 SGHTA and CDR2 FQGNSA. Trimming took 1 base from V and 5 from J; bases not matched to a gene: 2. This CDR3 is built from 15 residues. The DNA for the CDR3 is TGTGCCAGCAGCTTAGGCCTAGCGGGGGGGGAGACCCAGTACTTC. Translating gives CASSLGLAGGETQYF.

The chain combines TRBV7-9 with TRBJ1-2; D is unclear. This CDR3 is built from 13 residues. The V gene lost 5 bases and the J gene lost 10 bases, with 17 bases spanning the gap. Germline V CDR1 and CDR2: SEHNR, FQNEAQ (reference sequence). CDR3 protein: CASSPNGSRNYTF. The CDR3, as DNA: TGTGCCAGCAGCCCAAATGGCTCGAGGAACTACACCTTC. The full variable domain, completed using reference TRBV7-9 and TRBJ1-2, is DTGVSQNPRHKITKRGQNVTFRCDPISEHNRLYWYRQTLGQGPEFLTYFQNEAQLEKSRLLSDRFSAERPKGSFSTLEIQRTEQGDSAMYLCASSPNGSRNYTFGSGTRLTVV.

The chain has TRBV3-1 (or the pseudogene TRBV3-2) and TRBJ2-5; 10 bases are shared with TRBD1. Trimming cost V 2 bases and J 5 bases; bases outside gene matches: 11. CDR1 LGHDT and CDR2 YNNKEL come from the germline V gene (reference sequence). CDR3 length equals 17 residues. This CDR3 reads CASSQIRDRGRGETQYF. CDR3 coding DNA: TGTGCCAGCAGCCAAATCCGGGACAGGGGTAGAGGGGAGACCCAGTACTTC.

The chain recombines TRBV24-1 with TRBJ2-5, with D perhaps matching TRBD2 (6 bases). The CDR3 has 15 amino acids. Germline V gene sequence: CDR1 KGHDR, CDR2 SFDVKD. The ends were cut back, 3 bases at V and 0 bases at J, with 10 bases in the middle. CDR3 DNA sequence: TGTGCCACCAGTGATGCGGGATTGGACCAAGAGACCCAGTACTTC. Amino acid sequence: CATSDAGLDQETQYF.

The rearrangement links TRBV7-2 to TRBJ2-7, with D hard to call. Trimming left V 0 bases short and J 3 bases short, with 3 bases between. CDR1 is SGHTA, CDR2 FQGNSA, per germline. The CDR3 covers 12 residues. The CDR3 sequence is CASSLALYEQYF. CDR3 in DNA: TGTGCCAGCAGCTTAGCTCTCTACGAGCAGTACTTC.

Only one count was recorded for this clone. The rearrangement links TRBV6-6 to TRBJ1-5; a possible D gene is TRBD1 (6 bases). Per germline, CDR1 MNHNY and CDR2 SVGAGI (reference sequence). Trimming pared 3 bases from V and 4 bases from J, leaving 10 bases between. The CDR3 is 14 amino acids. The CDR3 sequence is CASSYGQNNQPQHF. The CDR3 DNA is TGTGCCAGCAGTTATGGACAGAATAATCAGCCCCAGCATTTT.

The rearrangement links TRBV5-5 to TRBJ2-7; 10 nucleotides line up with TRBD2. The CDR3 is 16 amino acids. Trimming at V came to 2 bases and at J to 6 bases, leaving 11 bases not matched to a gene. Germline V lookup: CDR1 SGHKS, CDR2 YYEKEE (reference sequence). DNA of the CDR3: TGTGCCAGCAGCTTCCGAACTAGCGGGACAGTTGGCGAGCAGTACTTC. This encodes CASSFRTSGTVGEQYF.

J is TRBJ1-5 and V is TRBV27; TRBD1 aligns across 10 bases. Trimming cost V 5 bases and J 6 bases; bases outside gene matches: 10. In germline, CDR1 is MNHEY, CDR2 SMNVEV (reference sequence). The CDR3 is made up of 16 amino acids. Here the CDR3 DNA reads TGTGCCAGCAGTACGACGGGACAGGGGAATATTCAGCCCCAGCATTTT. This codes for CASSTTGQGNIQPQHF.

The chain is built from TRBV7-9 and TRBJ2-7; D is ambiguous. Germline-derived CDR1 and CDR2 are SEHNR and FQNEAQ (reference sequence). Trimming cost V 1 base and J 10 bases, with 17 bases left between them. CDR3 length equals 14 residues. The CDR3 DNA sequence: TGTGCCAGCAGCTTAGATCCGGCCCTGGCGGATCAGTACTTC. This sequence encodes CASSLDPALADQYF.